A single sample is the source of the 6 T cell receptor beta chains below, sequenced in a study of human T cells and chemical hapten exposure. One entry per CDR3 protein, called by TCRdb with MiXCR from the RACE reads. Here the sample spans tens of thousands of distinct CDR3 sequences, about 10% being singletons. Documented time point: patch test 2, 6 weeks after DPC sensitization. Treatment noted: therapeutic diphenylcyclopropenone sensitization with weekly scalp DPC. The sample here was whole blood, taken in connection with sensitization to the hapten diphenylcyclopropenone (DPC). The source is a woman younger than 45 with alopecia areata. Some clones in this sample may be carry-over from other donors' samples.

This clonotype was observed many times. The chain couples TRBV7-2 to TRBJ2-1; D gene ambiguous. Trimming pared 3 bases from V and 0 bases from J, leaving 6 bases between. The CDR3 is 14 residues long. CDR1 SGHTA and CDR2 FQGNSA come from the germline V gene. The DNA of the CDR3 is TGTGCCAGCAGCTTGGTCCCCTCCTACAATGAGCAGTTCTTC. Translation: CASSLVPSYNEQFF.

The V gene is TRBV6-1, the J gene TRBJ1-1, with D unresolved. With 7 bases removed from V and 10 bases from J, the gap between germline ends came to 31 bases. In germline, CDR1 is MNHNS, CDR2 SASEGT. This CDR3 contains 17 residues. The CDR3 loop is CASTRDAGRDFGWGAFF. The CDR3 nucleotides are TGTGCCAGCACTAGGGATGCGGGCCGGGATTTTGGATGGGGAGCTTTCTTT.

This clonotype was seen many times. This chain uses TRBV18 with TRBJ1-6, with 9 nucleotides matching TRBD1. The CDR3 contains 14 residues. J was trimmed by 10 bases and V by 6 bases; bases with no gene match: 7. The V gene's germline CDR1 is KGHSH and CDR2 LQKENI. The CDR3, as DNA: TGTGCCAGCTCCCGGGACAGGGTTAACTCACCCCTCCACTTT. Its translation is CASSRDRVNSPLHF.

This clonotype was observed at least ten times. The rearrangement uses TRBV20-1 and TRBJ1-5; D might be TRBD1 (6 bases). V was shortened by 6 bases and J by 1 base, with 13 bases between the two germline ends. This CDR3 region has 14 residues. Germline V gene data show CDR1 as DFQATT and CDR2 as SNEGSKA (reference sequence). The CDR3 sequence is CSAKLTGSNQPQHF. CDR3 coding DNA: TGCAGTGCGAAACTTACAGGGAGCAATCAGCCCCAGCATTTT.

The chain is built from TRBV9 and TRBJ1-6; D is undetermined. Trimming took off 6 bases at V and 5 bases at J, with 27 bases between the two ends. This CDR3 contains 19 residues. From germline, CDR1 is SGDLS and CDR2 YYNGEE. Here the CDR3 reads CASNLQSPRGGKNNSPLHF. In DNA form, the CDR3 reads TGTGCCAGCAACTTACAAAGCCCCCGAGGAGGGAAAAATAATTCACCCCTCCACTTT.

This clonotype was counted at least ten times. This rearrangement joins TRBV5-1 to TRBJ1-1; a weak D match, TRBD1 (6 bases). The CDR3 loop spans 14 amino acids. Germline CDR1 reads SGHRS; CDR2 reads YFSETQ. The V end lost 7 bases, the J end lost 1 base, and 14 bases lay between the germline ends. This CDR3 is CASSRTAPNTEAFF. CDR3 nucleotide sequence: TGCGCCAGCTCACGGACAGCCCCGAACACTGAAGCTTTCTTT.